Shown below are 15 T cell receptor beta chains from a single sample sequenced in a study of vaccination and CD4 T cells after COVID-19. An Oncomine TCR Beta short-read assay was used to sequence the DNA from cultured CD4+ T cells. TCRdb re-called the PCR reads with MiXCR, one entry per CDR3 protein. Of 7,500 to 10,000 distinct CDR3 sequences in the sample, approximately 60% were seen once. Treatment in this sample: roughly 10-day PBMC culture with coronavirus spike peptide pools or control peptides (ViraFEST assay). Antigen specificity for these receptors is unknown. The material was cultured CD4+ T cells from blood, obtained after SARS-CoV-2 vaccination. The receptors shown here come from a human donor with COVID-19.

This clonotype was seen a few times. The V and J genes are TRBV5-4 and TRBJ1-6; D remains ambiguous. V was cut by 2 bases and J by 8 bases, with 14 bases left in between. Germline V gene sequence: CDR1 SGHNT, CDR2 YYREEE (reference sequence). The CDR3 has 15 amino acids. CDR3 sequence reads: CASSFDPVKDSPLHF. CDR3 in DNA: TGTGCCAGCAGCTTCGACCCCGTTAAGGATTCACCCCTCCACTTT. The full variable domain, with the rest looked up from reference TRBV5-4 and TRBJ1-6, is ETGVTQSPTHLIKTRGQQVTLRCSSQSGHNTVSWYQQALGQGPQFIFQYYREEENGRGNFPPRFSGLQFPNYSSELNVNALELDDSALYLCASSFDPVKDSPLHFGNGTRLTVT.

V gene TRBV29-1 combines with J gene TRBJ1-2; D remains unclear. Trimming removed 7 bases at V and 2 bases at J, with 17 bases between. The CDR3 length is 14 residues. Germline CDR1 SQVTM, CDR2 ANQGSEA. The CDR3 loop reads CSGFGPGENYGYTF. The CDR3 nucleotides are TGCAGCGGATTTGGCCCCGGGGAAAACTATGGCTACACCTTC.

This clonotype was seen just once. The gene calls are TRBV20-1 and TRBJ2-1; TRBD2 aligns across 7 bases. Germline V lookup: CDR1 DFQATT, CDR2 SNEGSKA (reference sequence). The CDR3 runs 15 residues. V lost 0 bases and J lost 3; bases outside the gene matches: 5. CDR3 coding DNA: TGCAGTGCTAGAGATTTCCCTAGCGGCTACAATGAGCAGTTCTTC. Amino acid sequence: CSARDFPSGYNEQFF.

This clonotype occurred a few times. V and J are TRBV20-1 and TRBJ1-5, with D perhaps matching TRBD1 (5 bases). In germline, CDR1 is DFQATT, CDR2 SNEGSKA (reference sequence). Trimming removed 5 bases at V and 3 bases at J, with 14 bases between. This CDR3 comprises 14 residues. CDR3 residues: CSAETGDPNQPQHF. DNA for the CDR3: TGCAGTGCTGAAACGGGGGACCCCAATCAGCCCCAGCATTTT.

This clonotype came up a few times. V and J are TRBV2 and TRBJ1-2; perhaps TRBD1 as D (6 bases). The CDR3 is 14 amino acids. Trimming took 4 bases from V and 2 from J, leaving 11 bases between them. The V gene's germline CDR1 is SNHLY and CDR2 FYNNEI. The DNA of the CDR3 is TGTGCCAGCAGTGGACAGGTAGCCAACTATGGCTACACCTTC. Translated, it gives CASSGQVANYGYTF.

This clonotype was counted a single time. The rearrangement joins TRBV12-3 or TRBV12-4 to TRBJ2-5; 7 bases are a match to TRBD2. With 4 bases clipped from V and 1 base from J, the junction kept 3 bases outside the gene matches. The CDR3 is 14 residues long. Written as DNA, the CDR3 is TGTGCCAGCAGTTGGGGGACTATCCAAGAGACCCAGTACTTC. Translation: CASSWGTIQETQYF.

This clonotype appeared a few times. This chain links TRBV6-1 with TRBJ1-1, with D hard to call. The CDR3 has 15 residues. The V gene's germline CDR1 is MNHNS and CDR2 SASEGT. With 1 base removed from V and 4 bases from J, the gap between germline ends came to 13 bases. The CDR3 bases are TGTGCCAGCAGTGAAGGGGGAGGCTTTGGCACTGAAGCTTTCTTT. Translated: CASSEGGGFGTEAFF.

V and J are TRBV6-2 or TRBV6-3 and TRBJ2-5; 9 nucleotides align to TRBD2. V dropped 5 bases and J dropped 0; count of bases not matched to a gene: 7. Germline assignment: CDR1 MNHEY and CDR2 SVGEGT. The CDR3 is 16 amino acids. CDR3 sequence reads: CASSGLAGRYQETQYF. CDR3 DNA: TGTGCCAGCAGTGGCCTAGCGGGGCGCTACCAAGAGACCCAGTACTTC.

The chain has TRBV20-1 and TRBJ2-5; TRBD2 aligns across 12 bases. Germline V CDR1 and CDR2: DFQATT, SNEGSKA (reference sequence). The V segment lost 5 bases and the J segment 4 bases; nucleotides outside the gene matches: 11. This CDR3 is built from 16 residues. CDR3: CSADSGTSGLAETQYF. DNA of the CDR3: TGCAGTGCTGACTCCGGGACTAGCGGGCTCGCAGAGACCCAGTACTTC.

The chain joins TRBV20-1 to TRBJ2-3; 10 bases are a match to TRBD2. The CDR3 contains 15 residues. Germline V lookup: CDR1 DFQATT, CDR2 SNEGSKA (reference sequence). V lost 3 bases and J lost 7; bases outside the gene matches: 10. CDR3 bases: TGCAGTGCTAGCTTGTCTAGCGGGGGCGGGCATACGCAGTATTTT. Its protein is CSASLSSGGGHTQYF.

This chain's CDR3 is CASSPGDEQYF. The CDR3 DNA is TGTGCCAGCAGCCCCGGGGACGAGCAGTACTTC. The chain combines TRBV7-2 with TRBJ2-7; the D gene is possibly TRBD2 (5 bases). The V end lost 5 bases, the J end lost 5 bases, and 7 bases lay between the germline ends. CDR1 is SGHTA, CDR2 FQGNSA, per germline. CDR3 length: 11 amino acids.

This clonotype was counted a single time. The chain couples TRBV28 to TRBJ1-2; possibly TRBD1 for D (5 bases). The V gene's germline CDR1 is MDHEN and CDR2 SYDVKM. The V end was cut by 7 bases, the J end by 3 bases, with 12 bases between. This CDR3 is 13 amino acids long. This chain's CDR3 is CASIRDRDYGYTF. In DNA form, the CDR3 reads TGTGCCAGCATCCGAGACAGAGACTATGGCTACACCTTC.

This rearrangement joins TRBV7-2 to TRBJ2-7; D not resolved. CDR1 is SGHTA and CDR2 is FQGNSA in the germline V gene. This CDR3 has 14 residues. V shed 4 bases and J shed 2 bases, with 12 bases lying between them. CDR3 in amino acids: CASSYQWQTYEQYF. Written as DNA, the CDR3 is TGTGCCAGCAGCTACCAGTGGCAGACCTACGAGCAGTACTTC. The complete variable domain, with remaining parts taken from reference TRBV7-2 and TRBJ2-7, reads GAGVSQSPSNKVTEKGKDVELRCDPISGHTALYWYRQSLGQGLEFLIYFQGNSAPDKSGLPSDRFSAERTGGSVSTLTIQRTQQEDSAVYLCASSYQWQTYEQYFGPGTRLTVT.

This clonotype showed up just a few times. The V call is TRBV20-1, the J call TRBJ1-5, with D uncertain. The V gene lost 4 bases and the J gene lost 2 bases, with 9 bases spanning the gap. The CDR3 is 13 residues long. The germline V gene encodes CDR1 DFQATT and CDR2 SNEGSKA (reference sequence). The CDR3 sequence: CSAIWVGNQPQHF. Written as DNA, the CDR3 is TGCAGTGCTATATGGGTAGGCAATCAGCCCCAGCATTTT.

The chain employs TRBV7-2 and TRBJ1-5; the D gene is possibly TRBD1 (5 bases). Per the germline V gene, CDR1 is SGHTA and CDR2 is FQGNSA. V was shortened by 5 bases and J by 2 bases, with 10 bases between the two germline ends. This CDR3 is built from 14 residues. In DNA form, the CDR3 reads TGTGCCAGCAGCCGTGGGGCGGGCAATCAGCCCCAGCATTTT. This gives the protein CASSRGAGNQPQHF. Full variable domain (rest looked up from reference TRBV7-2 and TRBJ1-5): GAGVSQSPSNKVTEKGKDVELRCDPISGHTALYWYRQSLGQGLEFLIYFQGNSAPDKSGLPSDRFSAERTGGSVSTLTIQRTQQEDSAVYLCASSRGAGNQPQHFGDGTRLSIL.